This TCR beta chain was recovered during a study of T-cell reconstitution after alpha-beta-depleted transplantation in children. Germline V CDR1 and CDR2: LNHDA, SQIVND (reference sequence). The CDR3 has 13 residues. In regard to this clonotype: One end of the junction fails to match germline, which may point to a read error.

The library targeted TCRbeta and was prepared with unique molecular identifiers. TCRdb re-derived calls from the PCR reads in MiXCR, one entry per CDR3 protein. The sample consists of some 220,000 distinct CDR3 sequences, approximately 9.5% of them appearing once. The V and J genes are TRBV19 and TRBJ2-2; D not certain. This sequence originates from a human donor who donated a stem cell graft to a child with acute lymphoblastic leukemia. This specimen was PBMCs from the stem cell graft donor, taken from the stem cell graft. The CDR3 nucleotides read TGTGCCTGTAGTAACCCGGCCGCCGGGGAGCTGTTTTTT. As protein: CACSNPAAGELFF. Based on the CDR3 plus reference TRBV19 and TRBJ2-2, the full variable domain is DGGITQSPKYLFRKEGQNVTLSCEQNLNHDAMYWYRQDPGQGLRLIYYSQIVNDFQKGDIAEGYSVSREKKESFPLTVTSAQKNPTAFYLCACSNPAAGELFFGEGSRLTVL.